The 30 T cell receptor beta chains reported below all come from one sample, sequenced in a study of OX40 agonist ivuxolimab in advanced cancers. Library prep was done by the immunoSEQ multiplex PCR assay. The table was pulled from immuneACCESS by TCRdb, which kept in-frame rearrangements only. Such tables lose some clones; where checked, under half of the loss comes from unresolved V genes, and the rest has no known cause. In this sample the table shows about 66,000 clones, under 85% of which occur a single time. The top ten clones comprise 2% to 2.5% of the sample. Sequencing used CD4+ or CD8+ T cells sorted from blood, obtained in a trial of the OX40 agonist ivuxolimab. These receptor sequences come from an adult with an advanced solid tumor such as melanoma, head and neck, liver or kidney cancer.

The J gene is TRBJ1-1, the V gene TRBV5-4, with TRBD1 matching 9 bases. V was pared by 6 bases and J by 0 bases, with 6 bases of the junction left unmatched. The CDR3 runs 15 residues. Germline values: CDR1 SGHNT, CDR2 YYREEE (reference sequence). For the CDR3, the DNA is TGTGCCAGCATCCCCGGGACAGGGATGAACACTGAAGCTTTCTTT. Translated: CASIPGTGMNTEAFF. Full variable domain (missing parts from reference TRBV5-4 and TRBJ1-1): ETGVTQSPTHLIKTRGQQVTLRCSSQSGHNTVSWYQQALGQGPQFIFQYYREEENGRGNFPPRFSGLQFPNYSSELNVNALELDDSALYLCASIPGTGMNTEAFFGQGTRLTVV.

The chain combines TRBV19 with TRBJ2-5; 8 nucleotides line up with TRBD1. Trimming removed 3 bases from V and 11 bases from J; junction bases left unmatched: 5. Germline CDR1 is LNHDA and CDR2 is SQIVND (reference sequence). The length of the CDR3 is 12 residues. The CDR3 DNA sequence: TGTGCCAGTAGTATGACAGGGGAGGAGCAGTACTTC. Its translation is CASSMTGEEQYF.

The gene calls are TRBV28 and TRBJ2-1; D possibly corresponds to TRBD2 (6 bases). The CDR3 consists of 15 residues. Trimming removed 8 bases at V and 7 bases at J, with 21 bases between. Germline V lookup: CDR1 MDHEN, CDR2 SYDVKM. CDR3 residues: CASAILSGVVNEQFF. As DNA, the CDR3 is TGTGCCAGCGCGATACTTAGCGGTGTTGTAAATGAGCAGTTCTTC.

CDR3 nucleotides: TGTGCCAGCAGCCCCGGGACAATCAACGAAAAACTGTTTTTT. This codes for CASSPGTINEKLFF. The chain couples TRBV7-8 to TRBJ1-4, with D possibly being TRBD1 (6 bases). V shed 5 bases and J shed 8 bases, with 15 bases lying between them. The length of the CDR3 is 14 residues. Germline values: CDR1 SGHVS, CDR2 FQNEAQ.

By proportion, this clone is medium-sized. The V and J genes are TRBV5-5 and TRBJ1-2; D is ambiguous. The V end lost 4 bases, the J end lost 4 bases, and 11 bases lay between the germline ends. The CDR3 covers 13 residues. Germline V lookup: CDR1 SGHKS, CDR2 YYEKEE (reference sequence). The CDR3 here is CASSLDSTYGYTF. Written as DNA, the CDR3 is TGTGCCAGCAGCCTCGATTCTACCTATGGCTACACCTTC. Filled out from reference TRBV5-5 and TRBJ1-2, the complete variable domain reads DAGVTQSPTHLIKTRGQQVTLRCSPISGHKSVSWYQQVLGQGPQFIFQYYEKEERGRGNFPDRFSARQFPNYSSELNVNALLLGDSALYLCASSLDSTYGYTFGSGTRLTVV.

The V call is TRBV6-6, the J call TRBJ1-4; D gene uncertain. The CDR3 spans 13 residues. Trimming removed 5 bases from V and 5 bases from J, with 9 bases in between. Germline V gene lookup returns CDR1 MNHNY and CDR2 SVGAGI (reference sequence). The CDR3 sequence is CASSMLGNEKLFF. CDR3 DNA sequence: TGTGCCAGCAGTATGCTAGGGAATGAAAAACTGTTTTTT.

The rearrangement joins TRBV7-3 to TRBJ2-3; D remains unclear. The germline V and J ends were trimmed by 4 bases and 2 bases, with 13 bases remaining between them. The CDR3 extends over 15 amino acids. CDR1 and CDR2 (germline): SGHTA, FQGTGA. The CDR3 DNA follows: TGTGCCAGCAGCTCCTCCCTAGGAGACACAGATACGCAGTATTTT. It encodes CASSSSLGDTDTQYF.

The chain uses TRBV5-6 and TRBJ2-7, with D perhaps TRBD1 or TRBD2 (5 bases each). Germline CDR1 is SGHDT and CDR2 is YYEEEE. This CDR3 is 15 amino acids long. V shed 2 bases and J shed 3 bases, with 15 bases lying between them. The DNA of the CDR3 is TGTGCCAGCAGCTTCCGAGGCCTGGGGGTCTACGAGCAGTACTTC. This sequence encodes CASSFRGLGVYEQYF. Supplemented by reference TRBV5-6 and TRBJ2-7, the full variable domain reads DAGVTQSPTHLIKTRGQQVTLRCSPKSGHDTVSWYQQALGQGPQFIFQYYEEEERQRGNFPDRFSGHQFPNYSSELNVNALLLGDSALYLCASSFRGLGVYEQYFGPGTRLTVT.

The rearrangement joins TRBV7-2 to TRBJ2-3; D is possibly TRBD2 (6 bases). Trimming took 5 bases from V and 8 from J, leaving 11 bases between them. CDR1 is SGHTA, CDR2 FQGNSA, per germline. This CDR3 has 12 amino acids. CDR3 in DNA: TGTGCCAGCAGCGGGGGGAGACGTACGCAGTATTTT. Translated: CASSGGRRTQYF.

The chain has TRBV13 and TRBJ1-1; D is unclear. Germline V CDR1 and CDR2: PRHDT, FYEKMQ (reference sequence). V shed 2 bases and J shed 3 bases, with 4 bases lying between them. The CDR3 spans 12 residues. The chain's CDR3 is CASSLSHTEAFF. The CDR3 nucleotides are TGTGCCAGCAGCTTATCCCACACTGAAGCTTTCTTT.

V and J are TRBV4-3 and TRBJ2-3, with 7 bases identical to TRBD2. The trim removed 0 bases at V and 0 bases at J, leaving 6 bases unmatched. CDR1 and CDR2 (germline): LGHNA, YSLEER. The CDR3 consists of 17 residues. The CDR3 protein is CASSQDLASGSTDTQYF. DNA of the CDR3: TGCGCCAGCAGCCAAGATCTGGCTAGCGGTAGCACAGATACGCAGTATTTT.

The V and J genes are TRBV12-5 and TRBJ2-2; D is perhaps TRBD2 (6 bases). The length of the CDR3 is 17 residues. Germline CDR1 is LGHNT and CDR2 is FRNRAP. V lost 0 bases, J lost 1 base, and 12 bases lay in between. CDR3 sequence reads: CASGLVRGSGNTGELFF. As DNA, the CDR3 is TGTGCTAGTGGTTTGGTACGCGGTAGCGGGAACACCGGGGAGCTGTTTTTT.

This clone was counted a few times. The chain recombines TRBV28 with TRBJ2-7, with D maybe TRBD1 (5 bases). This CDR3 contains 13 residues. The germline gives CDR1 MDHEN, CDR2 SYDVKM. Trimming stripped 6 bases from V and 5 bases from J, with 14 bases between. The CDR3 loop is CASRPSSRDEQYF. The CDR3 DNA reads as TGTGCCAGCAGGCCCTCTTCCAGGGACGAGCAGTACTTC.

The V gene is TRBV25-1, the J gene TRBJ1-5; 8 nucleotides agree with TRBD1. The CDR3 has 14 amino acids. The germline gives CDR1 MGHDK, CDR2 SYGVNS. The J segment lost 6 bases and the V segment lost 2 bases, leaving 3 bases of the junction unmatched. CDR3 DNA sequence: TGTGCCAGCAGTGAACAGGGGGCGATTCAGCCCCAGCATTTT. Residues: CASSEQGAIQPQHF.

In its sample, this clone was seen a few times. The chain links TRBV5-6 to TRBJ2-1, with 9 bases that match TRBD1. With 2 bases clipped from V and 12 bases from J, the junction kept 9 bases outside the gene matches. This CDR3 region has 14 residues. Germline values: CDR1 SGHDT, CDR2 YYEEEE. In DNA, the CDR3 is TGTGCCAGCAGCTTACAGGGGGCCCGGGTTAGGCAGTTCTTC. This encodes CASSLQGARVRQFF.

The chain joins TRBV19 to TRBJ2-3; 9 nucleotides match TRBD2. CDR3 length: 15 residues. The V gene's germline CDR1 is LNHDA and CDR2 SQIVND (reference sequence). Unmatched junction bases numbered 3, after V lost 3 bases and J lost 2 bases. In DNA form, the CDR3 reads TGTGCCAGTAGTATTAGCGGGAGCATCACAGATACGCAGTATTTT. Translation: CASSISGSITDTQYF.

This sequence joins TRBV9 and TRBJ1-4; 10 bases match TRBD1. CDR3 length equals 15 residues. The germline gives CDR1 SGDLS, CDR2 YYNGEE. After removal of 6 bases from V and 8 bases from J, the junction contained 10 bases not matched to a gene. The CDR3 loop reads CASTPSTGGSEKLFF. Written as DNA, the CDR3 is TGTGCCAGCACCCCCTCGACAGGGGGCAGCGAAAAACTGTTTTTT.

This clone occurred many times. The chain has TRBV4-1 and TRBJ2-7; D is perhaps TRBD2 (6 bases). The germline gives CDR1 MGHRA, CDR2 YSYEKL. V gave up 1 base and J gave up 3 bases, with 10 bases separating them. The CDR3 has 14 residues. This chain's CDR3 is CASSQGDSIYEQYF. The CDR3 nucleotides read TGCGCCAGCAGCCAAGGGGACTCAATCTACGAGCAGTACTTC.

The chain uses TRBV7-9 and TRBJ1-2; D gene uncertain. This CDR3 region has 16 residues. V shed 1 base and J shed 4 bases, with 16 bases lying between them. Germline V gives CDR1 SEHNR, CDR2 FQNEAQ (reference sequence). CDR3 in amino acids: CASSLGRAAGSYGYTF. Here the CDR3 DNA reads TGTGCCAGCAGCTTAGGACGGGCCGCGGGGAGCTATGGCTACACCTTC.

The chain couples TRBV11-3 to TRBJ2-2; 12 positions match TRBD2. V lost 1 base to trimming and J lost 6 bases; unmatched junction nucleotides: 3. The CDR3 is made up of 16 amino acids. Germline CDR1 is SGHNT and CDR2 is YENEEA. The CDR3 reads CASSLAGTSGSGELFF. CDR3 nucleotides: TGTGCCAGCAGCTTAGCGGGGACTAGCGGGTCCGGGGAGCTGTTTTTT.

The chain has TRBV7-9 and TRBJ2-7; TRBD2 aligns across 11 bases. V shed 4 bases and J 3 bases; nucleotides not matched to a gene: 2. The CDR3 has 14 residues. The germline gives CDR1 SEHNR, CDR2 FQNEAQ (reference sequence). The CDR3 here is CASSSGLAVYEQYF. The CDR3 region has the DNA TGTGCCAGCAGCTCGGGACTAGCGGTCTACGAGCAGTACTTC.

J is TRBJ2-5 and V is TRBV7-3; D ambiguous. Trimming removed 4 bases from V and 4 bases from J, with 10 bases in between. Germline V gene lookup returns CDR1 SGHTA and CDR2 FQGTGA. This CDR3 has 13 amino acids. The CDR3 sequence: CASSSQSGETQYF. CDR3 DNA sequence: TGTGCCAGCAGCTCTCAGAGTGGAGAGACCCAGTACTTC.

The chain uses TRBV7-2 and TRBJ2-1; 12 positions match TRBD2. V shed 0 bases and J 7 bases; nucleotides not matched to a gene: 4. CDR1 and CDR2 (germline): SGHTA, FQGNSA. The CDR3 length is 16 residues. CDR3 in DNA: TGTGCCAGCAGCTTAGCGGCGGGGACTAGCGGGAATGAGCAGTTCTTC. It yields the protein CASSLAAGTSGNEQFF.

This clone has a single count. The gene calls are TRBV28 and TRBJ1-2; 10 nucleotides match TRBD1. The V gene end was trimmed by 5 bases and the J gene end by 8 bases; junction bases not matched to a gene: 5. This CDR3 region has 13 residues. Germline CDR1 reads MDHEN; CDR2 reads SYDVKM. CDR3 residues: CASSTTGGNGYTF. For the CDR3, the DNA is TGTGCCAGCAGTACGACAGGGGGCAACGGCTACACCTTC.

The V gene is TRBV4-1, the J gene TRBJ2-5, with 9 nucleotides matching TRBD1. Germline loops: CDR1 MGHRA, CDR2 YSYEKL. The CDR3 length is 15 residues. Losses at the gene ends were 5 bases for V and 2 bases for J; bases not matched to a gene: 6. Here the CDR3 DNA reads TGCGCCAGCAGCAGCGGACAGGGGATACAAGAGACCCAGTACTTC. Translation gives CASSSGQGIQETQYF.

The chain recombines TRBV6-5 with TRBJ2-1; D is perhaps TRBD2 (5 bases). Germline CDR1 and CDR2: MNHEY and SVGAGI. CDR3 length equals 14 residues. V was trimmed by 2 bases and J by 0 bases, leaving 5 bases between them. As DNA, the CDR3 is TGTGCCAGCAGTTACCGGGGCTCCTACAATGAGCAGTTCTTC. As protein: CASSYRGSYNEQFF.

This clone was counted once. The chain uses TRBV21-1 and TRBJ2-7. TRBV21-1 is assigned pseudogene status. The CDR3 extends over 17 amino acids. The CDR3 protein is CASSKGMGSPSSYEQYF. The CDR3 DNA follows: TGTGCCAGCAGCAAAGGGATGGGGTCACCAAGCTCCTACGAGCAGTACTTC.

J is TRBJ2-5 and V is TRBV28; no definite D call. V lost 3 bases and J 1 base, leaving 9 bases between the germline ends. The CDR3 sequence is 14 residues long. The germline V gene encodes CDR1 MDHEN and CDR2 SYDVKM. The CDR3 DNA sequence: TGTGCCAGCAGTTTGAGACCCCCCCAAGAGACCCAGTACTTC. Protein: CASSLRPPQETQYF.

The chain recombines TRBV6-5 with TRBJ2-1; TRBD2 matches 8 bases. The V segment lost 6 bases and the J segment 9 bases; nucleotides outside the gene matches: 7. CDR1 is MNHEY and CDR2 is SVGAGI in the germline V gene. This CDR3 contains 13 residues. The CDR3: CASSGRASGEQFF. The CDR3 bases are TGTGCCAGCAGCGGGAGGGCCTCCGGTGAGCAGTTCTTC.

This chain uses TRBV2 with TRBJ2-7; D uncertain. Per the germline V gene, CDR1 is SNHLY and CDR2 is FYNNEI. The V gene lost 3 bases and the J gene lost 0 bases, with 6 bases spanning the gap. The CDR3 is made up of 13 amino acids. The CDR3 bases are TGTGCCAGCAGTGACGACCGCTCCTACGAGCAGTACTTC. Encoded protein: CASSDDRSYEQYF. Looking up the rest from reference TRBV2 and TRBJ2-7 gives the full variable domain: EPEVTQTPSHQVTQMGQEVILRCVPISNHLYFYWYRQILGQKVEFLVSFYNNEISEKSEIFDDQFSVERPDGSNFTLKIRSTKLEDSAMYFCASSDDRSYEQYFGPGTRLTVT.